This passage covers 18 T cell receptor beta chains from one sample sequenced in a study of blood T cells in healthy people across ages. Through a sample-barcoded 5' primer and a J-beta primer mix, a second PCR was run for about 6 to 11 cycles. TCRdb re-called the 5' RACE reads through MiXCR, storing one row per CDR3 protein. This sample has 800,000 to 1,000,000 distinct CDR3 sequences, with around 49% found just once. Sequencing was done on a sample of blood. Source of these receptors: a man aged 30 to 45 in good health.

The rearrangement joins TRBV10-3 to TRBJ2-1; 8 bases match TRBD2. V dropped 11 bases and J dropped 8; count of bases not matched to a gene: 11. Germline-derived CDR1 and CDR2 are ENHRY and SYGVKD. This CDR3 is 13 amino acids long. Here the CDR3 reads CASAVGGVHEQFF. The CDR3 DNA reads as TGTGCCTCCGCGGTCGGGGGGGTCCATGAGCAGTTCTTC.

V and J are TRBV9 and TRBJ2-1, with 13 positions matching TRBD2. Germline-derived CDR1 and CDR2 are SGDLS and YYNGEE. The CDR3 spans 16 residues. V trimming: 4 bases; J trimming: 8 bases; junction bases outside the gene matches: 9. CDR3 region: CASSRMGLAGLYEQFF. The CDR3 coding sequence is TGTGCCAGCAGCCGAATGGGACTAGCGGGGCTCTATGAGCAGTTCTTC.

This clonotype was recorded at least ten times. The CDR3 loop reads CASSLVSPDTQYF. In DNA form, the CDR3 reads TGTGCCAGCAGCTTAGTCTCCCCAGATACGCAGTATTTT. The V call is TRBV7-9, the J call TRBJ2-3; D uncertain. The germline V gene encodes CDR1 SEHNR and CDR2 FQNEAQ (reference sequence). Trimming took off 1 base at V and 4 bases at J, with 6 bases between the two ends. CDR3 length: 13 residues. The whole variable domain, filled in from reference TRBV7-9 and TRBJ2-3, reads DTGVSQNPRHKITKRGQNVTFRCDPISEHNRLYWYRQTLGQGPEFLTYFQNEAQLEKSRLLSDRFSAERPKGSFSTLEIQRTEQGDSAMYLCASSLVSPDTQYFGPGTRLTVL.

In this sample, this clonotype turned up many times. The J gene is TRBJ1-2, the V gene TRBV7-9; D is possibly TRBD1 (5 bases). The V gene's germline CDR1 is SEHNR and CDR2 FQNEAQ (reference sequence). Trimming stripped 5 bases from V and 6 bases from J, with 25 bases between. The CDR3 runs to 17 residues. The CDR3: CASSRGGQRGALDGYTF. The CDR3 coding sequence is TGTGCCAGCAGCCGAGGCGGCCAGCGGGGCGCTTTGGATGGCTACACCTTC.

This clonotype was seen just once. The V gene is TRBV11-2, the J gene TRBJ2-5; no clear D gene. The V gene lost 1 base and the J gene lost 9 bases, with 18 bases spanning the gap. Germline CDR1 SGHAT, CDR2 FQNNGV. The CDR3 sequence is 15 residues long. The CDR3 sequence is CASSLGALGWKAQYF. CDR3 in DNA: TGTGCCAGCAGCTTAGGTGCATTGGGGTGGAAGGCCCAGTACTTC.

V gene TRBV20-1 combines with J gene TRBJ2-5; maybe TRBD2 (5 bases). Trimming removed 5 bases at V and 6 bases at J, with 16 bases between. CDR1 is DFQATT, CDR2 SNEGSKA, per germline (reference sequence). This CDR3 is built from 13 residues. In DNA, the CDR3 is TGCAGTGCTGCCTCGCTAGGCGGGCAGACCCAGTACTTC. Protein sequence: CSAASLGGQTQYF.

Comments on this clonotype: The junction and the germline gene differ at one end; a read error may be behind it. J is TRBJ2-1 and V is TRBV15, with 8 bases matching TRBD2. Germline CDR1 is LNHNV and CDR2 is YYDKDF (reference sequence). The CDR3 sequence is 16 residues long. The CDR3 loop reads CATSKGAGGLDNGQFF. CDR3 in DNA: TGTGCCACCAGCAAAGGGGCGGGGGGTCTCGACAATGGGCAGTTCTTC.

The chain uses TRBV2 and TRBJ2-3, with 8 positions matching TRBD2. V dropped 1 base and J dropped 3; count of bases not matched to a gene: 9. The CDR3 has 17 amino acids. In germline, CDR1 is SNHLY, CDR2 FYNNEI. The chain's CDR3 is CASSEGLAGSGTDTQYF. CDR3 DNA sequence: TGTGCCAGCAGTGAAGGGCTAGCGGGCTCGGGGACAGATACGCAGTATTTT.

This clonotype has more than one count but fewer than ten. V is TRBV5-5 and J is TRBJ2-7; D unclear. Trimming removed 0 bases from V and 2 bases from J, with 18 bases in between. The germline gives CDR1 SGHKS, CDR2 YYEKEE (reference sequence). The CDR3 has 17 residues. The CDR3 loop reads CASSLAQGSYTAYEQYF. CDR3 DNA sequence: TGTGCCAGCAGCTTGGCTCAAGGGTCCTACACCGCCTACGAGCAGTACTTC.

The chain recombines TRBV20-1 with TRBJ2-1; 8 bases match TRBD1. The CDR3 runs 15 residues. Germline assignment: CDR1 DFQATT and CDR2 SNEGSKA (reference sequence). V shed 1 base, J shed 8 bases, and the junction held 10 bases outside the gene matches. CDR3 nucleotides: TGCAGTGCTAGAGCGCTGACAGGGGCCTTGGATGAGCAGTTCTTC. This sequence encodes CSARALTGALDEQFF.

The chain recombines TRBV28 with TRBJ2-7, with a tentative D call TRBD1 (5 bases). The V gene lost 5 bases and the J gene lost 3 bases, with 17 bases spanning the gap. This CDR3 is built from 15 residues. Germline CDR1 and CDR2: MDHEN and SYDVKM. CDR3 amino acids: CASSPPTVSGYEQYF. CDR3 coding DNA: TGTGCCAGCAGTCCGCCGACAGTTTCGGGCTACGAGCAGTACTTC.

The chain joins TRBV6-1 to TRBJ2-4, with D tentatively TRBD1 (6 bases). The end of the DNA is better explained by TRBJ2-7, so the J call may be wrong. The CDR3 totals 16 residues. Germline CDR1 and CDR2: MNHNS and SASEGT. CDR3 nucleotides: TGTGCCAGCAGTGAGGTAGACAGGTCCAGGCTCTACGAGCAGTACTTC. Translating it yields CASSEVDRSRLYEQYF.

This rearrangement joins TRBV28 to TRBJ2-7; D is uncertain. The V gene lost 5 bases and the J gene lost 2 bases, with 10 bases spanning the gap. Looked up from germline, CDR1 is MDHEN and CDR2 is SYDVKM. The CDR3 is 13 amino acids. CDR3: CASSAAGTYEQYF. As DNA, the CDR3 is TGTGCCAGCAGTGCCGCAGGAACCTACGAGCAGTACTTC.

The DNA of the CDR3 is TGCAGCGTTGGGGACAGGGTGGACGAGCAGTACTTC. Its translation: CSVGDRVDEQYF. The chain links TRBV29-1 to TRBJ2-5; TRBD1 matches at 9 bases. Matching the DNA end better, TRBJ2-7 makes the J call doubtful. CDR1 and CDR2 (germline): SQVTM, ANQGSEA. The CDR3 length is 12 residues.

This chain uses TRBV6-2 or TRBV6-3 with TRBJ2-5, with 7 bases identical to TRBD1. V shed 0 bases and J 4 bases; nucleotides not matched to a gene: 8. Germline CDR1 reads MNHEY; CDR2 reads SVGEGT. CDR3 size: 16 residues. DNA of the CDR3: TGTGCCAGCAGTTACTCCGTCACAGGGGTGCTAGAGACCCAGTACTTC. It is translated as CASSYSVTGVLETQYF.

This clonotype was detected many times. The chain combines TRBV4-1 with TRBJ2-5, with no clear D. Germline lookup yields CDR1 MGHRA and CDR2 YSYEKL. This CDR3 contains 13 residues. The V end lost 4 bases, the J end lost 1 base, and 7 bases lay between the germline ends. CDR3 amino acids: CASSRSSQETQYF. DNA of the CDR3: TGCGCCAGCAGCCGGAGCAGCCAAGAGACCCAGTACTTC.

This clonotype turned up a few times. The CDR3 coding sequence is TGTGCCAGCAGGACTATCGGACGAGCGGAGTCAGATACGCAGTATTTT. This codes for CASRTIGRAESDTQYF. The rearrangement links TRBV6-5 to TRBJ2-3; tentative D call: TRBD2 (5 bases). Germline CDR1 MNHEY, CDR2 SVGAGI. V was trimmed by 6 bases and J by 4 bases, leaving 20 bases between them. The CDR3 spans 16 residues.

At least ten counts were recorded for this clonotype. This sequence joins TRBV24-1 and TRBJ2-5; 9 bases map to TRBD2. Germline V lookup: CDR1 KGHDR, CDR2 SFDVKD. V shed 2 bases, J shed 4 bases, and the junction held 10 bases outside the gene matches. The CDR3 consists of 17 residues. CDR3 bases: TGTGCCACCAGTGATTCCTCCGGGACTAGCCCTAGAGAGACCCAGTACTTC. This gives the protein CATSDSSGTSPRETQYF.